This is a list of T cell receptor beta chains from one sample in a study of T cell responses to AZD1222 COVID-19 vaccine. The assay was immunoSEQ multiplex PCR, and TCRdb's table has in-frame clones only and misses some. The sample records fewer than 150,000 clones, almost 95% being singletons. Source: peripheral blood, taken 28 days after the second AZD1222 dose. The source of these receptors is an adult who received the AZD1222 COVID-19 vaccine. Each CDR3 is given with its conserved first and last residue. A D gene is named only where the DNA matches it firmly. A clone size is listed for some rows: how often the clone was seen (once, few, many), or a class if it is expanded.

.	TRBJ2-7	TRBV19	TRBD2	CASIDTTSGSHEQYF	TGTGCCAGTATAGACACCACTAGCGGGAGCCACGAGCAGTACTTC
.	TRBJ2-1	TRBV19	TRBD2	CASHGGESSYNEQFF	TGTGCCAGCCACGGGGGGGAAAGCTCCTACAATGAGCAGTTCTTC
.	TRBJ1-5	TRBV20-1	.	CSASRGPGQPQHF	TGCAGTGCTAGTCGGGGCCCAGGGCAGCCCCAGCATTTT
.	TRBJ1-1	TRBV19	.	CASRAGIGTEAFF	TGTGCCAGTCGGGCCGGGATCGGAACTGAAGCTTTCTTT
.	TRBJ2-1	TRBV21-1	.	CASRQGAYNEQFF	TGTGCCAGCAGACAGGGGGCCTACAATGAGCAGTTCTTC
.	TRBJ2-1	TRBV4-1	TRBD2	CASSQNSGRASSRYNEQFF	TGCGCCAGCAGCCAAAATAGCGGGAGGGCCTCCTCTCGTTACAATGAGCAGTTCTTC
.	TRBJ2-7	TRBV7-2	.	CASSPRAYEQYF	TGTGCCAGCAGCCCCCGTGCCTACGAGCAGTACTTC
.	TRBJ1-1	TRBV6-5	TRBD1	CASSPLDRDDTEAFF	TGTGCCAGCAGTCCCCTGGACAGGGACGACACTGAAGCTTTCTTT
many	TRBJ2-2	TRBV19	.	CASSTPQGAHTGELFF	TGTGCCAGTAGTACTCCACAGGGAGCGCACACCGGGGAGCTGTTTTTT
once	TRBJ1-1	TRBV28	.	CASPLPLNTEAFF	TGTGCCAGCCCCCTACCCCTGAACACTGAAGCTTTCTTT
.	TRBJ1-1	TRBV24-1	.	CATSDLTGEAFF	TGTGCCACCAGTGATTTGACAGGGGAAGCTTTCTTT
.	TRBJ2-7	TRBV27	.	CASSLYAPDSAAYEQYF	TGTGCCAGCAGTTTATACGCCCCCGATAGCGCGGCCTACGAGCAGTACTTC
.	TRBJ1-4	TRBV18	TRBD1	CASSPPGQGGGKLFF	TGTGCCAGCTCACCACCGGGACAGGGGGGAGGAAAACTGTTTTTT